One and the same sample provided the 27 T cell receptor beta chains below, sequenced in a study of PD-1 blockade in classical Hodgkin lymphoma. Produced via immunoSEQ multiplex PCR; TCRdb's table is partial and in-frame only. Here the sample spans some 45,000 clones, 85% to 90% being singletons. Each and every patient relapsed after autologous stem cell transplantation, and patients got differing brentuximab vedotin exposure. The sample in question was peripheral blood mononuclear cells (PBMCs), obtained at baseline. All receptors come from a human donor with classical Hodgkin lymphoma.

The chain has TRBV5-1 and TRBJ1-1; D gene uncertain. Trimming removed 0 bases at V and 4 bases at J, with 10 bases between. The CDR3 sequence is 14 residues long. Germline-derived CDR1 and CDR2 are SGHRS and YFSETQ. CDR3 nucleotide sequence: TGCGCCAGCAGCTTGGGTGCGCGGGCCACTGAAGCTTTCTTT. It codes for CASSLGARATEAFF.

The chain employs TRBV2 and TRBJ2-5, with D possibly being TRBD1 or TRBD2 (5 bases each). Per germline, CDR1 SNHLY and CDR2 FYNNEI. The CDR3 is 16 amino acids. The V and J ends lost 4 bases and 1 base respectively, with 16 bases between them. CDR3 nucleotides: TGTGCCAGCAGTGCCGACAGCCCCGGGGCCCAAGAGACCCAGTACTTC. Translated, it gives CASSADSPGAQETQYF.

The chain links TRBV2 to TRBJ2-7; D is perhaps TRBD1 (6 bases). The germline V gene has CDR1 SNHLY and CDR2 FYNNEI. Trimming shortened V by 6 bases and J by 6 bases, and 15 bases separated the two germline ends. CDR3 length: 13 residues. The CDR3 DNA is TGTGCCAGCAGGCCCACAGGGTTGGGCGAGCAGTACTTC. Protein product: CASRPTGLGEQYF.

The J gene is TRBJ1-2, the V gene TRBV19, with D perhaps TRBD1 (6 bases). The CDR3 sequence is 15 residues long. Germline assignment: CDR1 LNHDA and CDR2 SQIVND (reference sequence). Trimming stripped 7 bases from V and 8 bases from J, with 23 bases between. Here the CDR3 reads CASTTYRERVDGYTF. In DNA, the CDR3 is TGTGCCAGTACCACATACAGGGAGCGGGTCGACGGCTACACCTTC.

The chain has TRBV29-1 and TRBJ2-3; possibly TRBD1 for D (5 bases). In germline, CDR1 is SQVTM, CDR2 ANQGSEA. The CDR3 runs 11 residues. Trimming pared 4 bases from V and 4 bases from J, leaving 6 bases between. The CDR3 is CSVGGADTQYF. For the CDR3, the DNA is TGCAGCGTTGGGGGCGCAGATACGCAGTATTTT.

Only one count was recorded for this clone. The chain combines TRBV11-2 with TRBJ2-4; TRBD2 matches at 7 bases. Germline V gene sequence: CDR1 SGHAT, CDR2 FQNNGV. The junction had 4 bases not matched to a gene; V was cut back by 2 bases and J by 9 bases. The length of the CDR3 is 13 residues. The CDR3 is CASSLNGGTIQYF. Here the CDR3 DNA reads TGTGCCAGCAGCTTAAACGGGGGGACCATTCAGTACTTC.

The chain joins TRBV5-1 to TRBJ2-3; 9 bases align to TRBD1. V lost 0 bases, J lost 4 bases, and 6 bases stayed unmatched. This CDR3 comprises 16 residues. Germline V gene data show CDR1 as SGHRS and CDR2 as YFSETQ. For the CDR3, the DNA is TGCGCCAGCAGCTTGGACAGGGGGCGGTTCGCAGATACGCAGTATTTT. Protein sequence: CASSLDRGRFADTQYF.

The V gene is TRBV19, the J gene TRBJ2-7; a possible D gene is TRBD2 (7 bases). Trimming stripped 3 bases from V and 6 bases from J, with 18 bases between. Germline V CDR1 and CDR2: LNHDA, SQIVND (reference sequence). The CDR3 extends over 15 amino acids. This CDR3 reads CASSMRGQTSLEQYF. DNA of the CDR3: TGTGCCAGTAGTATGCGGGGGCAGACTAGCCTCGAGCAGTACTTC.

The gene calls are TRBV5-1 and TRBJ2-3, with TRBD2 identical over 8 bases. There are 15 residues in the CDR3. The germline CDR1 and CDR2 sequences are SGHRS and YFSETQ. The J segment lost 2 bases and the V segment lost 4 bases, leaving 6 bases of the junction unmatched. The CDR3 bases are TGCGCCAGCAGCGCCACTAGCGGACTCACAGATACGCAGTATTTT. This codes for CASSATSGLTDTQYF. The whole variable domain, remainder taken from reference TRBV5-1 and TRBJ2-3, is KAGVTQTPRYLIKTRGQQVTLSCSPISGHRSVSWYQQTPGQGLQFLFEYFSETQRNKGNFPGRFSGRQFSNSRSEMNVSTLELGDSALYLCASSATSGLTDTQYFGPGTRLTVL.

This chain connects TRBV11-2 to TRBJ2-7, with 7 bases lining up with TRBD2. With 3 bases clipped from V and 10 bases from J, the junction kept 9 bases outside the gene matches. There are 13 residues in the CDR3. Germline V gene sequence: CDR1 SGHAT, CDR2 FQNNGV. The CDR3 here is CASSFPSGAPQYF. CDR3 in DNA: TGTGCCAGCAGCTTTCCCAGCGGGGCCCCTCAGTACTTC.

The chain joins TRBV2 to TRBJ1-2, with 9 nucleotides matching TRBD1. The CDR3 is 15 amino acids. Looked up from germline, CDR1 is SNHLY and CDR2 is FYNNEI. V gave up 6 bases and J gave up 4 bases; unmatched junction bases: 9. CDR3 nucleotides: TGTGCCAGCAGACCCACAGGGGGCGCCTCCTATGGCTACACCTTC. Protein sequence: CASRPTGGASYGYTF.

The CDR3 coding sequence is TGTGCCAGAAGCTTCAATAGAGGAGCCCAGCATTTT. Amino acids: CARSFNRGAQHF. The chain employs TRBV5-3 and TRBJ1-5, with no clear D. TRBV5-3 is placed among ORFs of uncertain function. With 2 bases removed from V and 11 bases from J, the gap between germline ends came to 11 bases. This CDR3 has 12 amino acids.

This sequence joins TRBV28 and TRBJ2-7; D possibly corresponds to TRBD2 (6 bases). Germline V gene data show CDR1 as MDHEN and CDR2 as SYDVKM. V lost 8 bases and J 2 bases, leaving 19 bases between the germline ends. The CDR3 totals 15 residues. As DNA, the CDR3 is TGTGCCAGCGGTCTAGCGTCAGGACTTACCTACGAGCAGTACTTC. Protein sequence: CASGLASGLTYEQYF.

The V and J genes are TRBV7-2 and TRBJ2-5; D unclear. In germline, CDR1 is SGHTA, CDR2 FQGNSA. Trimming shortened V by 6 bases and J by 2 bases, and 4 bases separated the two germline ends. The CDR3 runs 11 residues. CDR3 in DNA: TGTGCCAGCAGACCACAAGAGACCCAGTACTTC. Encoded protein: CASRPQETQYF. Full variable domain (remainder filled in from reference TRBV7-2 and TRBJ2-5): GAGVSQSPSNKVTEKGKDVELRCDPISGHTALYWYRQSLGQGLEFLIYFQGNSAPDKSGLPSDRFSAERTGGSVSTLTIQRTQQEDSAVYLCASRPQETQYFGPGTRLLVL.

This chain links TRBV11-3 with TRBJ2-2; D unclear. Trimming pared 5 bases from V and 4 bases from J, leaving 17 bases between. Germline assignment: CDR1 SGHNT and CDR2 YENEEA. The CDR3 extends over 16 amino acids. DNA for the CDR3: TGTGCCAGCAGCCGGTCCGGTTGGGCCGGCACCGGGGAGCTGTTTTTT. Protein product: CASSRSGWAGTGELFF.

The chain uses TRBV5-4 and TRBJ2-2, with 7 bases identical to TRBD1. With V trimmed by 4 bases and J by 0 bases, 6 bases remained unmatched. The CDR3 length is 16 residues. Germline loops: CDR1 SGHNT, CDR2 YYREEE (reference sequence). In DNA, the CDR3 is TGTGCCAGCAGCCCGAGGACAGGAACGAACACCGGGGAGCTGTTTTTT. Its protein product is CASSPRTGTNTGELFF.

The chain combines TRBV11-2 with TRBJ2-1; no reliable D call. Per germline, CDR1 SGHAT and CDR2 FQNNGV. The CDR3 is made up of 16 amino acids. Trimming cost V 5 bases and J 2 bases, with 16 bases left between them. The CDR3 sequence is CASSPARLLAYNEQFF. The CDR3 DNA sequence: TGTGCCAGCAGCCCGGCAAGGTTGTTAGCCTACAATGAGCAGTTCTTC.

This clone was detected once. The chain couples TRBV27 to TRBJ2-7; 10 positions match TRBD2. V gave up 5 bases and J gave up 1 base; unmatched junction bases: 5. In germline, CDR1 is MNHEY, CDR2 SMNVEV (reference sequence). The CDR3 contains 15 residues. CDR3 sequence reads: CASSPIAGGSYEQYF. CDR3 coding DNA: TGTGCCAGCAGTCCAATAGCGGGAGGATCCTACGAGCAGTACTTC.

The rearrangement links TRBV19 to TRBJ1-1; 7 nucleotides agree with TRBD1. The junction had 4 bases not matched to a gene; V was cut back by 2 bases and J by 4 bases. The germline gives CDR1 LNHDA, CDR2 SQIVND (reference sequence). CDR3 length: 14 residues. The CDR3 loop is CASSITGDGTEAFF. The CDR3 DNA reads TGTGCCAGTAGTATAACAGGGGATGGCACTGAAGCTTTCTTT.

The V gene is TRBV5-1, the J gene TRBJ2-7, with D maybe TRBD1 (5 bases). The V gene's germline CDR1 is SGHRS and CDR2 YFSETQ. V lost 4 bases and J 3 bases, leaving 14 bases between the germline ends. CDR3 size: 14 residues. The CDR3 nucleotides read TGCGCCAGCAGCAAGGACCAAGGGGACTACGAGCAGTACTTC. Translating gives CASSKDQGDYEQYF.

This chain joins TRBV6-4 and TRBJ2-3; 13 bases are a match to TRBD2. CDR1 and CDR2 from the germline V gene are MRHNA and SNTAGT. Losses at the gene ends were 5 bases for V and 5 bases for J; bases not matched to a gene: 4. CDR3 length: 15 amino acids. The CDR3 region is CASSRTSGGLDTQYF. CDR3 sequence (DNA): TGTGCCAGCAGTAGGACTAGCGGGGGTTTAGATACGCAGTATTTT.

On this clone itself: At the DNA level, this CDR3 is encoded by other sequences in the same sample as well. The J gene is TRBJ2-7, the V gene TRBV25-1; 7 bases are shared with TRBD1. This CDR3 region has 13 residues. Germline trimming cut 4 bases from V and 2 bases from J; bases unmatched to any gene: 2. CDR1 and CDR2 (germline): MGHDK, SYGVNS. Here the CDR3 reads CASSVDRAYEQYF. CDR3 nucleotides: TGTGCCAGCAGTGTTGACAGGGCCTACGAGCAGTACTTC.

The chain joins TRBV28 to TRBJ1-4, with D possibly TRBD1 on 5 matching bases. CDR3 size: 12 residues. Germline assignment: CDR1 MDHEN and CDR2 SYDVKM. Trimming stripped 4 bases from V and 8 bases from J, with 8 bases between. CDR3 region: CASSSGGEKLFF. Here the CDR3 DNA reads TGTGCCAGCAGTTCTGGGGGGGAAAAACTGTTTTTT.

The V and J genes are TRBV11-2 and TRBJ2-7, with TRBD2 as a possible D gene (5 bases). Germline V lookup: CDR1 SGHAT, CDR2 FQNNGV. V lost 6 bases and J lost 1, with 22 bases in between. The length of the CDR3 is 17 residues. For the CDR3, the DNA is TGTGCCAGCAGTACGGGATCGTGGGCGGTAAAATCCTACGAGCAGTACTTC. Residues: CASSTGSWAVKSYEQYF.

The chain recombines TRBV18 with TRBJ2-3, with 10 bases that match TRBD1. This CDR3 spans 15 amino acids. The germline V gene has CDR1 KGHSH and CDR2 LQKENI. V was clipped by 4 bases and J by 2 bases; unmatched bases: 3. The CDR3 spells CASSLGTGDTDTQYF. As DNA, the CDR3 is TGTGCCAGCTCACTCGGGACAGGGGACACAGATACGCAGTATTTT.

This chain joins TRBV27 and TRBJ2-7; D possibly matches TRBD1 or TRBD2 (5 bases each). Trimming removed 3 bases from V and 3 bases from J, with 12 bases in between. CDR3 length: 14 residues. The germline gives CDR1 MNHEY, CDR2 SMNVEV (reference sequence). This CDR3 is CASSFQPGGYEQYF. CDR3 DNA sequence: TGTGCCAGCAGTTTCCAACCTGGGGGCTACGAGCAGTACTTC.

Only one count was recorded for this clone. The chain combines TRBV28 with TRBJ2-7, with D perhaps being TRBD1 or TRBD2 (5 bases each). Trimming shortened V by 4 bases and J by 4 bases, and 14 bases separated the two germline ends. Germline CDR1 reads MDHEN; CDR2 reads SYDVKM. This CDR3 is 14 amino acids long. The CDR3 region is CASSSGWRLYEQYF. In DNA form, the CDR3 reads TGTGCCAGCAGTTCAGGGTGGAGACTATACGAGCAGTACTTC.